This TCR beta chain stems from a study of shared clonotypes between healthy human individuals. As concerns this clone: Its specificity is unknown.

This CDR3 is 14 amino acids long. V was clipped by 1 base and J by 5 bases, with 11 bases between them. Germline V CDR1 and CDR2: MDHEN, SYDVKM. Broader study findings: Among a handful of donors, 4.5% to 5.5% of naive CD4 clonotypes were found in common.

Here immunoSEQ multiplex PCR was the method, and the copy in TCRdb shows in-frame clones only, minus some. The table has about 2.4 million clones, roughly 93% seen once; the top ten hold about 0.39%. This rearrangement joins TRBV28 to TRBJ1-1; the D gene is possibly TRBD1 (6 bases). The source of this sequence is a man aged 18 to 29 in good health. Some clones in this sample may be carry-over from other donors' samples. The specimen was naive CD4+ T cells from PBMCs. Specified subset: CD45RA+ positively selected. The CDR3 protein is CASSLSGAWTEAFF. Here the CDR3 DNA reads TGTGCCAGCAGTTTATCGGGGGCGTGGACTGAAGCTTTCTTT.